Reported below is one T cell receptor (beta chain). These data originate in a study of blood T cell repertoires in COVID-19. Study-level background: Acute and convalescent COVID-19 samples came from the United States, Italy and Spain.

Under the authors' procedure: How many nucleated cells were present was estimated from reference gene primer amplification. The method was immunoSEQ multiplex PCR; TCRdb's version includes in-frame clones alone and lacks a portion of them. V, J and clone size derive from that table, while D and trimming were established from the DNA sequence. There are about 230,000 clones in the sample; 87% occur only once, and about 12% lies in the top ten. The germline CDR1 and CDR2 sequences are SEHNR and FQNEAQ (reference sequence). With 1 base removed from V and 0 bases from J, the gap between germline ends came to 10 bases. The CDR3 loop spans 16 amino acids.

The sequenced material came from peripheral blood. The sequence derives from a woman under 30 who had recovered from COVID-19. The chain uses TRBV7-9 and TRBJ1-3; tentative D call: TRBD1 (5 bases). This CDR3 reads CASSLVRGLSGNTIYF. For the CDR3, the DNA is TGTGCCAGCAGCTTAGTAAGGGGCCTCTCTGGAAACACCATATATTTT.